Given below is one T cell receptor (beta chain) in context. Looked up from germline, CDR1 is SEHNR and CDR2 is FQNEAQ (reference sequence). This CDR3 has 15 residues. The germline V and J ends were trimmed by 0 bases and 0 bases, with 6 bases remaining between them. Produced via immunoSEQ multiplex PCR; TCRdb's table is partial and in-frame only. The sample shows roughly 130,000 clones, over 85% of them seen only once. The entry originates in a study of blood T cell repertoires in COVID-19. For the study at large: PBMCs, B-cell-depleted T cells, or T cells provided the cDNA or gDNA that made up the material.

The V call is TRBV7-9, the J call TRBJ2-1; D gene ambiguous. The sample consisted of peripheral blood. The TCR comes from a man between 50 and 59 years old with active COVID-19. The CDR3 nucleotides are TGTGCCAGCAGCTTAGCCGGTAGCTCCTACAATGAGCAGTTCTTC. Its protein product is CASSLAGSSYNEQFF.